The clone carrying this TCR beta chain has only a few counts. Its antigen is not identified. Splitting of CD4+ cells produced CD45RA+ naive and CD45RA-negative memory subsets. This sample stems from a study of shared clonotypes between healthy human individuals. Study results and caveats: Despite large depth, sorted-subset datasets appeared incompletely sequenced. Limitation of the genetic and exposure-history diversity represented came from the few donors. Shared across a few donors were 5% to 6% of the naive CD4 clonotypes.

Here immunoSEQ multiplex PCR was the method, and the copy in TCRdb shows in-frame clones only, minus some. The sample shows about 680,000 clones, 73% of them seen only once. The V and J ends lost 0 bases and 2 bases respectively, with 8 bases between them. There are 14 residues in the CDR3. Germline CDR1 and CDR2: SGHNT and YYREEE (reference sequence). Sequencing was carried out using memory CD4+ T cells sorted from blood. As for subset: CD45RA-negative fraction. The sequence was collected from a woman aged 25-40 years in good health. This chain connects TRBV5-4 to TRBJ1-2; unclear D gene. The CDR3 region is CASSLDRKNYGYTF. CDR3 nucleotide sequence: TGTGCCAGCAGCTTGGACAGAAAAAACTATGGCTACACCTTC.